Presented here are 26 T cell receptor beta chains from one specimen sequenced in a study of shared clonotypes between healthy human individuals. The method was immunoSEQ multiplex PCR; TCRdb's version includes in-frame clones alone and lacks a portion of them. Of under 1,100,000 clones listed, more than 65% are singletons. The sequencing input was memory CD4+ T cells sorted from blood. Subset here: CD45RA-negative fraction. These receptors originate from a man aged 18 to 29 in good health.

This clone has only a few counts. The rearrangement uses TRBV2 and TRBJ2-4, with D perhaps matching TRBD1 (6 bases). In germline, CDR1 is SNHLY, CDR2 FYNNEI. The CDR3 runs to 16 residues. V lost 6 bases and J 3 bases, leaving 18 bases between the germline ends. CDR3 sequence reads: CASRRGTARSKNIQYF. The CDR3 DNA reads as TGTGCCAGCAGGAGGGGGACCGCTAGGAGCAAAAACATTCAGTACTTC.

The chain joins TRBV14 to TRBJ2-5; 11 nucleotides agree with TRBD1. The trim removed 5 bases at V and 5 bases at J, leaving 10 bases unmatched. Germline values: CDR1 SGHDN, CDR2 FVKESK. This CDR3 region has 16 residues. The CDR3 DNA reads TGTGCCAGCAGCTCTTGGACAGGGGGCGAGTTGGAGACCCAGTACTTC. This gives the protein CASSSWTGGELETQYF.

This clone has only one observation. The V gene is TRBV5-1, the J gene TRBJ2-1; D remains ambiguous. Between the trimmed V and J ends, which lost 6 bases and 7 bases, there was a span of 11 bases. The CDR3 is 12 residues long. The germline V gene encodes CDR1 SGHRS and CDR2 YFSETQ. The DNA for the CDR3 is TGCGCCAGCACCTCGTCAGGTAATGAGCAGTTCTTC. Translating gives CASTSSGNEQFF.

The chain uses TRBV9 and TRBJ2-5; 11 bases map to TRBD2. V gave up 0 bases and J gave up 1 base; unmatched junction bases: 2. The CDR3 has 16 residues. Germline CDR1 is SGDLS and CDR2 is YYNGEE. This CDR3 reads CASSVGTSGSQETQYF. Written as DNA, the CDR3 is TGTGCCAGCAGCGTAGGTACTAGCGGGAGCCAAGAGACCCAGTACTTC.

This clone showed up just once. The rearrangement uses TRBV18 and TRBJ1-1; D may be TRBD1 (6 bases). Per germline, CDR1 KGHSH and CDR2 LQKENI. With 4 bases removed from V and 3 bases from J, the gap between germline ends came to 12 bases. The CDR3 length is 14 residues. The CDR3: CASSRGGEDTEAFF. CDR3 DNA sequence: TGTGCCAGCTCACGGGGGGGCGAGGACACTGAAGCTTTCTTT. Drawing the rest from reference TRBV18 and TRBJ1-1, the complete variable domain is NAGVMQNPRHLVRRRGQEARLRCSPMKGHSHVYWYRQLPEEGLKFMVYLQKENIIDESGMPKERFSAEFPKEGPSILRIQQVVRGDSAAYFCASSRGGEDTEAFFGQGTRLTVV.

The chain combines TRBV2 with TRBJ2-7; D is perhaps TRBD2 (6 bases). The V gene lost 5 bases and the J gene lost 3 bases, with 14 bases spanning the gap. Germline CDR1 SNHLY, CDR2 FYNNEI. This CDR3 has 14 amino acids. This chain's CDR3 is CASSFLALGYEQYF. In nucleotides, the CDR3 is TGTGCCAGCAGTTTCCTAGCGTTAGGCTACGAGCAGTACTTC. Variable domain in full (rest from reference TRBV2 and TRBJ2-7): EPEVTQTPSHQVTQMGQEVILRCVPISNHLYFYWYRQILGQKVEFLVSFYNNEISEKSEIFDDQFSVERPDGSNFTLKIRSTKLEDSAMYFCASSFLALGYEQYFGPGTRLTVT.

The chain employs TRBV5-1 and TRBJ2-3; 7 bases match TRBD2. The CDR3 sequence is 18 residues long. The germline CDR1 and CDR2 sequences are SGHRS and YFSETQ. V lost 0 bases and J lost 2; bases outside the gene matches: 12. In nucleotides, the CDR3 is TGCGCCAGCAGCTTGGGGCGTGGGAGCGGGGTCGACACAGATACGCAGTATTTT. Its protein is CASSLGRGSGVDTDTQYF.

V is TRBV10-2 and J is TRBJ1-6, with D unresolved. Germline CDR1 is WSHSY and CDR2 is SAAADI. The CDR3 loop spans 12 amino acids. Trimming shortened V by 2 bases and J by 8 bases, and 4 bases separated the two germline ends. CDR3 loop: CASSEDYSPLHF. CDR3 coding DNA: TGCGCCAGCAGTGAGGACTATTCACCCCTCCACTTT.

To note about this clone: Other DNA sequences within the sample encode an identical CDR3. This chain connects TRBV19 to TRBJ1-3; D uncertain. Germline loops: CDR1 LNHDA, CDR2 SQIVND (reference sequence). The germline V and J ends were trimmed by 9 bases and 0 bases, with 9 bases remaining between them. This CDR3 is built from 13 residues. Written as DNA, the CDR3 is TGTGCCAGCCGATTATTCTCTGGAAACACCATATATTTT. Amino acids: CASRLFSGNTIYF.

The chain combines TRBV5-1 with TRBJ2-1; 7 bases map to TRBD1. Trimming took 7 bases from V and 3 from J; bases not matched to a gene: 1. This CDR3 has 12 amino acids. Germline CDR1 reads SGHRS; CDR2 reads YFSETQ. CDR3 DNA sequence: TGCGCCAGCGGACAGGACTACAATGAGCAGTTCTTC. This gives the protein CASGQDYNEQFF.

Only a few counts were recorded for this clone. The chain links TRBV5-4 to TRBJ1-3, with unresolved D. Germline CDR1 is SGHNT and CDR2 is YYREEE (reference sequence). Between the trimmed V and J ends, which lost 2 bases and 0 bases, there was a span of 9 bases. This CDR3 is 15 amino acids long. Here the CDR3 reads CASSFNSNSGNTIYF. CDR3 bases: TGTGCCAGCAGCTTTAACAGTAACTCTGGAAACACCATATATTTT.

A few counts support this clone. The CDR3 reads CASSEYQPQHF. In DNA, the CDR3 is TGTGCCAGCAGTGAATATCAGCCCCAGCATTTT. The chain has TRBV6-4 and TRBJ1-5; D is uncertain. The germline CDR1 and CDR2 sequences are MRHNA and SNTAGT. This CDR3 region has 11 residues. The ends were cut back, 3 bases at V and 5 bases at J, with 2 bases in the middle.

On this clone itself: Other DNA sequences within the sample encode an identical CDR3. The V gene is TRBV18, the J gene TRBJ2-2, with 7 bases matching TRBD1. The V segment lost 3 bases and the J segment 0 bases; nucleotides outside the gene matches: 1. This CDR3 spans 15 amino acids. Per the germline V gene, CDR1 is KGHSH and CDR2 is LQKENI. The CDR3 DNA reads TGTGCCAGCTCACCCGGACAGGCGAACACCGGGGAGCTGTTTTTT. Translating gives CASSPGQANTGELFF.

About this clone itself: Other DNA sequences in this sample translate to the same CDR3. The CDR3 DNA is TGTGCCAGCAGCCCGTTGGGGTCTGGGGCCAACGTCCTGACTTTC. Protein sequence: CASSPLGSGANVLTF. This chain links TRBV5-6 with TRBJ2-6; no clear D. Deletions cut 4 bases from V and 1 base from J, with 9 bases between. Germline loops: CDR1 SGHDT, CDR2 YYEEEE. The CDR3 extends over 15 amino acids.

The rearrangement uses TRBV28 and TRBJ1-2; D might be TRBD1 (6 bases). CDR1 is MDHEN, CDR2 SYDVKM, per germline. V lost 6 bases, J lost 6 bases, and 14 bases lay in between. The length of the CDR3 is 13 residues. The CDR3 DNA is TGTGCCAGCAGCTACCGGGGGCTAAATGGCTACACCTTC. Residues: CASSYRGLNGYTF.

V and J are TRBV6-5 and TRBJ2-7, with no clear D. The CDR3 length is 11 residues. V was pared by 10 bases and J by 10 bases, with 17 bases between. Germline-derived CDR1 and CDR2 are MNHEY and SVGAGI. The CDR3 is CATTDGAKQYF. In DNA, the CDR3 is TGTGCCACTACAGACGGCGCCAAACAGTACTTC.

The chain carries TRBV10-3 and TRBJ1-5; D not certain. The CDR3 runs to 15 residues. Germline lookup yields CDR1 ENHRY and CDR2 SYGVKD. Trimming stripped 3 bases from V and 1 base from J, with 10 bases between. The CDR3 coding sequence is TGTGCCATCAGTGAATCTCGAGAGAGCAATCAGCCCCAGCATTTT. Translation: CAISESRESNQPQHF.

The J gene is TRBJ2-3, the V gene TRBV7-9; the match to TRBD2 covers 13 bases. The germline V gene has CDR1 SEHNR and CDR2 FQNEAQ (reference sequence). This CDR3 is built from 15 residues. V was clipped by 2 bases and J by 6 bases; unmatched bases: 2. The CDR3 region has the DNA TGTGCCAGCAGCTTACCGACTAGCGGGAGGGATACGCAGTATTTT. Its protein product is CASSLPTSGRDTQYF.

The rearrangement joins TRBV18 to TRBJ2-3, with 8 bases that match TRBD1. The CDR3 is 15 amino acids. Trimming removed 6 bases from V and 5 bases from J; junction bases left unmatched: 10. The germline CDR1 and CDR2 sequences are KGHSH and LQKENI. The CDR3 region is CASSAWTGFVDTQYF. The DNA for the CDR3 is TGTGCCAGCTCGGCCTGGACAGGGTTCGTAGATACGCAGTATTTT.

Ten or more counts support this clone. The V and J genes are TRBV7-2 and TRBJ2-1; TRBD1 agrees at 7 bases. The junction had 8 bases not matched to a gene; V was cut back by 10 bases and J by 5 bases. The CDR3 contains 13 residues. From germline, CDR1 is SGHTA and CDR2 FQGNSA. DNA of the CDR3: TGTGCCACCCAGACAGGGAACAACAATGAGCAGTTCTTC. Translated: CATQTGNNNEQFF. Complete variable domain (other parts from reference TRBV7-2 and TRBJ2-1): GAGVSQSPSNKVTEKGKDVELRCDPISGHTALYWYRQSLGQGLEFLIYFQGNSAPDKSGLPSDRFSAERTGGSVSTLTIQRTQQEDSAVYLCATQTGNNNEQFFGPGTRLTVL.

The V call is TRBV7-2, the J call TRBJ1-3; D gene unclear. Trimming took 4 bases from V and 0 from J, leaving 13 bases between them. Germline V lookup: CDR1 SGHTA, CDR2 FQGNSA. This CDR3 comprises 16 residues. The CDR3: CASSSTASHSGNTIYF. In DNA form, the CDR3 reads TGTGCCAGCAGCTCTACAGCGTCTCACTCTGGAAACACCATATATTTT.

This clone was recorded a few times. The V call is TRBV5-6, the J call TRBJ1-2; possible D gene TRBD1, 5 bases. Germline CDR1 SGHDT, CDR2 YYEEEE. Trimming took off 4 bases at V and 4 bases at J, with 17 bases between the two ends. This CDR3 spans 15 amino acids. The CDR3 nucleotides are TGTGCCAGCAGCGCACCAGACAGATGGGGCTATGGCTACACCTTC. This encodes CASSAPDRWGYGYTF.

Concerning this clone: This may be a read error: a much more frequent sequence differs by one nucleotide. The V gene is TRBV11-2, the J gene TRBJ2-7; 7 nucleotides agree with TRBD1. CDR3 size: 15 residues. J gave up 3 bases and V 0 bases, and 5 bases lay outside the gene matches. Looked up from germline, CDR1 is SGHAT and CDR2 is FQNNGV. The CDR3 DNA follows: TGTGCCAGCAGCTTAGAGGGACAGCCCAACTACGAGCAGTACTTC. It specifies CASSLEGQPNYEQYF.

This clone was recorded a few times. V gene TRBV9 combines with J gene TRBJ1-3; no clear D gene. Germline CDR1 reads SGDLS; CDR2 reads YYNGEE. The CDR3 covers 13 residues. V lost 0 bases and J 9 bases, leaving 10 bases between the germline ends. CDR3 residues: CASSVVDGATIYF. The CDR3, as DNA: TGTGCCAGCAGCGTAGTGGACGGAGCCACCATATATTTT.

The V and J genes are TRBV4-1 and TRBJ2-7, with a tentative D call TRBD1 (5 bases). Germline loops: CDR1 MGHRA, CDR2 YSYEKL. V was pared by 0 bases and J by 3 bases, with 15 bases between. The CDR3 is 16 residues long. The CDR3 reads CASSQDMQGYFYEQYF. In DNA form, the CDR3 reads TGCGCCAGCAGCCAAGATATGCAGGGTTATTTCTACGAGCAGTACTTC.

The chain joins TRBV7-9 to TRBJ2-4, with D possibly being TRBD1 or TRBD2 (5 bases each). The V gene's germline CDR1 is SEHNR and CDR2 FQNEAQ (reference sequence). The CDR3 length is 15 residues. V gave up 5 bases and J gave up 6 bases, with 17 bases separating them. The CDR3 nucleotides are TGTGCCAGCAGCCCCTACGGTACGGGGACAAACATTCAGTACTTC. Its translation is CASSPYGTGTNIQYF. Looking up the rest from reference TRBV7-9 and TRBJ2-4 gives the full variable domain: DTGVSQNPRHKITKRGQNVTFRCDPISEHNRLYWYRQTLGQGPEFLTYFQNEAQLEKSRLLSDRFSAERPKGSFSTLEIQRTEQGDSAMYLCASSPYGTGTNIQYFGAGTRLSVL.